This T cell receptor beta chain was found in a study of cytomegalovirus exposure and HLA in healthy donors. Background on the study: For the roughly 400 genotyped donors, 65% to 90% fell within the Caucasian-associated ancestry cluster. Study results and limitations: In most subjects, TCR beta sequences reportedly gave accurate predictions of HLA-A and HLA-B alleles.

This clone has just one count. Antigen specificity is unknown. The length of the CDR3 is 11 residues. V lost 3 bases and J lost 5, with 7 bases in between. Germline assignment: CDR1 DFQATT and CDR2 SNEGSKA (reference sequence). The PCR was carried out with 60 Vbeta primers and 13 Jbeta primers. Repertoires were generated with immunoSEQ multiplex PCR, while TCRdb's copy carries only in-frame clones and drops some. The sample comprises 180,000 or so clones, about four fifths of which are singletons, and more than 1.5% rests with the top ten. The sequenced sample was PBMCs. The sequence was collected from a man in his forties in good health and CMV-seronegative. The J gene is TRBJ1-1, the V gene TRBV20-1, with D unclear. DNA of the CDR3: TGCAGTGCTAGTAAGGAGACTGAAGCTTTCTTT. Translation gives CSASKETEAFF.